Listed below are T cell receptor beta chains from one sample, sequenced in a study of long-term antiretroviral therapy in people with HIV. Produced via immunoSEQ multiplex PCR; TCRdb's table is partial and in-frame only. The sample contains 20,000 to 25,000 clones, around four fifths of which appear only once. Sequencing used unsorted PBMCs, obtained 1.6 years after starting antiretroviral therapy. These receptors were obtained from a middle-aged man with HIV. The CDR3 runs from the conserved cysteine through the conserved F or W. The order of the fields is V gene, clone size, CDR3 protein. Clone size is not always given. Where it is, it says once, few, many or a class for expanded clones.

v_gene: TRBV7-9; abundance: NA; CDR3aa: CASGAVTLGGTKETQYF
v_gene: TRBV27; abundance: once; CDR3aa: CASMDRNLSLAKNIQYF
v_gene: TRBV2; abundance: NA; CDR3aa: CASSVSQGGSPLHF
v_gene: TRBV7-9; abundance: NA; CDR3aa: CASSAPRDRGSYEQYF
v_gene: TRBV18; abundance: once; CDR3aa: CASSREQGPGGIQYF
v_gene: TRBV9; abundance: few; CDR3aa: CASSVNAQGEDGYTF
v_gene: TRBV9; abundance: NA; CDR3aa: CASSVGAGAYEQYF
v_gene: TRBV5-8; abundance: NA; CDR3aa: CASSRIAGGSTDTQYF
v_gene: TRBV5-1; abundance: few; CDR3aa: CASSLERGNEKLFF
v_gene: TRBV5-1; abundance: NA; CDR3aa: CASSLTSGGAYNEQFF
v_gene: TRBV4-1; abundance: NA; CDR3aa: CASRPSPYGVSSYNEQFF
v_gene: TRBV10-3; abundance: NA; CDR3aa: CALILDGTFNTDTQYF
v_gene: TRBV10-3; abundance: NA; CDR3aa: CAIRKTVDANTIYF
v_gene: TRBV4-2; abundance: NA; CDR3aa: CASSQGVRLEQFF
v_gene: TRBV27; abundance: NA; CDR3aa: CASSLGSLTDTQYF
v_gene: TRBV9; abundance: NA; CDR3aa: CASSSGLAGPTTGELFF
v_gene: TRBV27; abundance: few; CDR3aa: CASSHYRTKPYEQYF
v_gene: TRBV11-3; abundance: once; CDR3aa: CASSFYGGERFF
v_gene: TRBV6-5; abundance: NA; CDR3aa: CASYRGRNSPLHF
v_gene: TRBV7-8; abundance: NA; CDR3aa: CASSLAGTSNQPQHF
v_gene: TRBV5-5; abundance: NA; CDR3aa: CASSLVLGQFTYEQYF
v_gene: TRBV9; abundance: NA; CDR3aa: CASSVAGSAGAFF
v_gene: TRBV27; abundance: few; CDR3aa: CASSPRTGAPYEQYF
v_gene: TRBV4-1; abundance: NA; CDR3aa: CASSLGQGAGRYYGYTF
v_gene: TRBV4-2; abundance: few; CDR3aa: CASSQEGQGGKLFF
v_gene: TRBV9; abundance: NA; CDR3aa: CASSVDPLGTGGIDTQYF
v_gene: TRBV4-1; abundance: few; CDR3aa: CASSLYSPGQGDNTIYF
v_gene: TRBV6-6; abundance: NA; CDR3aa: CASRTGDHQPQHF
v_gene: TRBV5-6; abundance: NA; CDR3aa: CASRGRGRAGGSYEQYF
v_gene: TRBV4-2; abundance: NA; CDR3aa: CASSQDGGLGMEKLFF
v_gene: TRBV7-3; abundance: NA; CDR3aa: CASSLNPRGPVHEQYF
v_gene: TRBV29-1; abundance: NA; CDR3aa: CSVEEGQGSSYNEQFF
v_gene: TRBV11-2; abundance: NA; CDR3aa: CASSQQGSSYNTEAFF
v_gene: TRBV7-9; abundance: NA; CDR3aa: CASSSARDEQFF
v_gene: TRBV6-1; abundance: few; CDR3aa: CASSADLFDRVYGYTF
v_gene: TRBV6-5; abundance: NA; CDR3aa: CASSYSASGMYNEQFF
v_gene: TRBV18; abundance: NA; CDR3aa: CASSNQGGTEAFF
v_gene: TRBV29-1; abundance: once; CDR3aa: CSVEDGGSTDTQYF
v_gene: TRBV10-3; abundance: NA; CDR3aa: CAITPGNTGELFF
v_gene: TRBV10-3; abundance: NA; CDR3aa: CAMGNDNEQFF
v_gene: TRBV19; abundance: NA; CDR3aa: CASSMTSSFVNEQFF
v_gene: TRBV5-4; abundance: NA; CDR3aa: CASSRDRDNEQFF
v_gene: TRBV6-5; abundance: NA; CDR3aa: CASAQSLTYNSPLHF
v_gene: TRBV2; abundance: NA; CDR3aa: CASSEGTYSNQPQHF
v_gene: TRBV29-1; abundance: NA; CDR3aa: CSVDGEWGRSYNEQFF
v_gene: TRBV27; abundance: NA; CDR3aa: CASRGGRAEAFF
v_gene: TRBV4-1; abundance: NA; CDR3aa: CASSPRDSYTGELFF
v_gene: TRBV5-1; abundance: NA; CDR3aa: CASSSRASGANYGYTF
v_gene: TRBV29-1; abundance: NA; CDR3aa: CSARQGAGELFF
v_gene: TRBV9; abundance: NA; CDR3aa: CASSVDGGRKQYF
v_gene: TRBV7-9; abundance: NA; CDR3aa: CASSPIFGGGRPYEQYF
v_gene: TRBV7-3; abundance: few; CDR3aa: CASSLNRYYEQYF
v_gene: TRBV2; abundance: few; CDR3aa: CASRTTGQTNPPPNTGELFF
v_gene: TRBV2; abundance: NA; CDR3aa: CASSEEDRGRQPQHF
v_gene: TRBV7-6; abundance: NA; CDR3aa: CASSLFWGRGAGSEQFF
v_gene: TRBV4-1; abundance: NA; CDR3aa: CASSQDGRDRVATEAFF
v_gene: TRBV6-1; abundance: NA; CDR3aa: CASCKGMFNQPQHF
v_gene: TRBV2; abundance: NA; CDR3aa: CASSLDRAGEQYF
v_gene: TRBV29-1; abundance: once; CDR3aa: CSVESREGNTEAFF